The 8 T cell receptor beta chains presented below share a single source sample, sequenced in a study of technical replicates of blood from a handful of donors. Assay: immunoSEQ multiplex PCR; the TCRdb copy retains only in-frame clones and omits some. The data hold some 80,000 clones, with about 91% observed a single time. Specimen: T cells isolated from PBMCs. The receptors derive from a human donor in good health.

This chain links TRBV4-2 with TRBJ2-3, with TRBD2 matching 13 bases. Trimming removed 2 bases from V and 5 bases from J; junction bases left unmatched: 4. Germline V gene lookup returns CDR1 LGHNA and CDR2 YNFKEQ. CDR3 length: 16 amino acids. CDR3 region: CASSQQTSGGLDTQYF. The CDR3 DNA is TGTGCCAGCAGCCAACAGACTAGCGGGGGGTTAGATACGCAGTATTTT.

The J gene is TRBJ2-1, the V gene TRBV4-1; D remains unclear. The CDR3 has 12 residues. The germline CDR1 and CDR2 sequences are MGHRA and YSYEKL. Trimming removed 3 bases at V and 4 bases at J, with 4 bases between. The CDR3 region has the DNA TGCGCCAGCAGCCACGGTTACAATGAGCAGTTCTTC. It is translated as CASSHGYNEQFF.

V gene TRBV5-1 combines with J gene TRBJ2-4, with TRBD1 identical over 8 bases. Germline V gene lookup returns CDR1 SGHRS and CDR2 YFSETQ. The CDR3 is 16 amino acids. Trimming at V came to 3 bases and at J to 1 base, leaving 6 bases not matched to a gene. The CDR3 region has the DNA TGCGCCAGCAGCTACGGACAGGGCGAGGCCAAAAACATTCAGTACTTC. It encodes CASSYGQGEAKNIQYF.

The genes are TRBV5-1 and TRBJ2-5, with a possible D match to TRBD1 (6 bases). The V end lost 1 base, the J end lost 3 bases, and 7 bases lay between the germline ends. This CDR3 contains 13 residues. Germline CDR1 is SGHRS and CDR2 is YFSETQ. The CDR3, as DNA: TGCGCCAGCAGCTTGTCAGGGGAAGAGACCCAGTACTTC. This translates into CASSLSGEETQYF.

The CDR3, as DNA: TGTGCCAGCAGGCGCAACCTCCGGACAGGAGGAAACTATGGCTACACCTTC. Translating it yields CASRRNLRTGGNYGYTF. The chain employs TRBV13 and TRBJ1-2; TRBD1 aligns across 7 bases. With V trimmed by 6 bases and J by 2 bases, 15 bases remained unmatched. The CDR3 consists of 17 residues. Germline assignment: CDR1 PRHDT and CDR2 FYEKMQ (reference sequence). The whole variable domain, remainder taken from reference TRBV13 and TRBJ1-2, is AAGVIQSPRHLIKEKRETATLKCYPIPRHDTVYWYQQGPGQDPQFLISFYEKMQSDKGSIPDRFSAQQFSDYHSELNMSSLELGDSALYFCASRRNLRTGGNYGYTFGSGTRLTVV.

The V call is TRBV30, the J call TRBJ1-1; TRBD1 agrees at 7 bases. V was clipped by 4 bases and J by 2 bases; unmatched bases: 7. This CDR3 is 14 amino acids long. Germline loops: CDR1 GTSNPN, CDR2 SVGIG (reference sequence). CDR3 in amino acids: CAWTTGQPNTEAFF. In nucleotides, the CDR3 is TGTGCCTGGACTACGGGACAGCCAAACACTGAAGCTTTCTTT.

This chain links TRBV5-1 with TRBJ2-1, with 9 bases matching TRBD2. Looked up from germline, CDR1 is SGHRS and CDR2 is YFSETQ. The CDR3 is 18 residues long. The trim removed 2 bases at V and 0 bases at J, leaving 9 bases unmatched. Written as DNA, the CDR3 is TGCGCCAGCAGCTTTAGGCCTAGCGGGGCTAGCTCCTACAATGAGCAGTTCTTC. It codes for CASSFRPSGASSYNEQFF.

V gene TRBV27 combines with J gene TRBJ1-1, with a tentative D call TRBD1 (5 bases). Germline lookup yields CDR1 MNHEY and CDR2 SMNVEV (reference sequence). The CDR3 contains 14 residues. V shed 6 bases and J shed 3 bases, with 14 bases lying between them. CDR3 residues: CASSYIAGDTEAFF. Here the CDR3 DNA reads TGTGCCAGCAGCTACATAGCGGGGGACACTGAAGCTTTCTTT.